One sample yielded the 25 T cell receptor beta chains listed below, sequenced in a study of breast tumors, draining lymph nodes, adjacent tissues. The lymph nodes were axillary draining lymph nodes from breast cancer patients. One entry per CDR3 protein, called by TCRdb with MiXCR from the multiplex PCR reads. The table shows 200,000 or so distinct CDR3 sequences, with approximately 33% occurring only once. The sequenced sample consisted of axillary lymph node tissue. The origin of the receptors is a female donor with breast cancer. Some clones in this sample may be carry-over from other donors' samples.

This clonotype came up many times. The CDR3 protein is CAWSVGVGRYGYTF. The DNA for the CDR3 is TGTGCCTGGAGTGTAGGTGTAGGCCGCTATGGCTACACCTTC. The rearrangement links TRBV30 to TRBJ1-2; D remains ambiguous. This CDR3 is built from 14 residues. Germline V CDR1 and CDR2: GTSNPN, SVGIG (reference sequence). The ends were cut back, 0 bases at V and 4 bases at J, with 12 bases in the middle. The variable domain in full, with the rest retrieved from reference TRBV30 and TRBJ1-2, is SQTIHQWPATLVQPVGSPLSLECTVEGTSNPNLYWYRQAAGRGLQLLFYSVGIGQISSEVPQNLSASRPQDRQFILSSKKLLLSDSGFYLCAWSVGVGRYGYTFGSGTRLTVV.

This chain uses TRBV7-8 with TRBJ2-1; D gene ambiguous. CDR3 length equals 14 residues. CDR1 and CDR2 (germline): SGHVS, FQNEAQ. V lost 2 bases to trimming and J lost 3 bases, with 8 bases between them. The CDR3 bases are TGTGCCAGCAGCTTAAATACACTCTACAATGAGCAGTTCTTC. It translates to CASSLNTLYNEQFF.

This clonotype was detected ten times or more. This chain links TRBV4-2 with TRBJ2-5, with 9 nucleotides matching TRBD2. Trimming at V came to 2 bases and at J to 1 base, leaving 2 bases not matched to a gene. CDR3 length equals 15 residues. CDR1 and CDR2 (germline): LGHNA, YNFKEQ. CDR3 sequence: CASSQSGGLQETQYF. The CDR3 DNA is TGTGCCAGCAGCCAAAGCGGGGGGCTCCAAGAGACCCAGTACTTC.

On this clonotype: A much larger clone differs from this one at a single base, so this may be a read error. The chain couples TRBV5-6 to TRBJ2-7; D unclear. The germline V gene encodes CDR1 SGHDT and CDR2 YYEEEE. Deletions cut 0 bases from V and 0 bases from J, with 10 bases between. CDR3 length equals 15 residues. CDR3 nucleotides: TGTGCCAGCAGCTTGGGCAGTTCTAGCTCCTACGAGCAGTACTTC. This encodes CASSLGSSSSYEQYF. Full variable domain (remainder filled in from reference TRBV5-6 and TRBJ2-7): DAGVTQSPTHLIKTRGQQVTLRCSPKSGHDTVSWYQQALGQGPQFIFQYYEEEERQRGNFPDRFSGHQFPNYSSELNVNALLLGDSALYLCASSLGSSSSYEQYFGPGTRLTVT.

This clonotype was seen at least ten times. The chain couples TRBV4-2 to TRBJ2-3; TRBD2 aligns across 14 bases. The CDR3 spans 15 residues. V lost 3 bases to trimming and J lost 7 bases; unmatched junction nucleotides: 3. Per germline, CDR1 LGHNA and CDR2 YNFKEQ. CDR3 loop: CASSQRLAGGNTQYF. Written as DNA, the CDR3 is TGTGCCAGCAGCCAGCGACTAGCGGGGGGGAATACGCAGTATTTT.

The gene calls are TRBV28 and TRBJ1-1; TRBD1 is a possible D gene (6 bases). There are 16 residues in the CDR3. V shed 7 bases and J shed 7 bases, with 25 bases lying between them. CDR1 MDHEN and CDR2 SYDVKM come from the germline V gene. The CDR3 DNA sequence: TGTGCCAGCAACCCTAGTCTGGGACATCAAATGGGTGAAGCTTTCTTT. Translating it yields CASNPSLGHQMGEAFF.

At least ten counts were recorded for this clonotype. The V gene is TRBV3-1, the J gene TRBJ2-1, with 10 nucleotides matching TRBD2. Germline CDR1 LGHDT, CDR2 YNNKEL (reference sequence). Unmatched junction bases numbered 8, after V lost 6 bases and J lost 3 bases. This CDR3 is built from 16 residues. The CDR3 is CASSLDSGGLYNEQFF. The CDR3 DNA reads TGTGCCAGCAGTCTAGATAGCGGGGGGCTCTACAATGAGCAGTTCTTC.

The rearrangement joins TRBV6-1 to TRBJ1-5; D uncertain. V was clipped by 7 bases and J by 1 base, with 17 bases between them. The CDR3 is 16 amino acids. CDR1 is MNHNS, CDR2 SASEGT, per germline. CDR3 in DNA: TGTGCCAGCACCCTAGAGCCAGTCCCCAGCAATCAGCCCCAGCATTTT. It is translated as CASTLEPVPSNQPQHF.

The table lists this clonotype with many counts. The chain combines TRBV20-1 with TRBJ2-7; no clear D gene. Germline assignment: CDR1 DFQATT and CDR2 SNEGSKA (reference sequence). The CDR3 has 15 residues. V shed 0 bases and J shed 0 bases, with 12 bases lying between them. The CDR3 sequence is CSARDQTGSSYEQYF. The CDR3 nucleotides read TGCAGTGCTAGAGACCAGACTGGCAGCTCCTACGAGCAGTACTTC.

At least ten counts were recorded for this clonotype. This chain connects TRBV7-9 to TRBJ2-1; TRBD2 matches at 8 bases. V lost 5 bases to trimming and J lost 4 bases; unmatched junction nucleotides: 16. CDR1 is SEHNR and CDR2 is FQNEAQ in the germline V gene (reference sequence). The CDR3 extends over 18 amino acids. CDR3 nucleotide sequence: TGTGCCAGCAGCCATATGAGGATCGGGGGGGCTTTATACAATGAGCAGTTCTTC. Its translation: CASSHMRIGGALYNEQFF.

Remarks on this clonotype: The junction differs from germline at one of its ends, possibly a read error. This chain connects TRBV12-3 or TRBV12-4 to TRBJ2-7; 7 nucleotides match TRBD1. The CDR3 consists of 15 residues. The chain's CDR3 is CACSALGTAENEQYF. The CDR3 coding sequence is TGTGCCTGCAGTGCTCTAGGGACAGCGGAAAACGAGCAGTACTTC.

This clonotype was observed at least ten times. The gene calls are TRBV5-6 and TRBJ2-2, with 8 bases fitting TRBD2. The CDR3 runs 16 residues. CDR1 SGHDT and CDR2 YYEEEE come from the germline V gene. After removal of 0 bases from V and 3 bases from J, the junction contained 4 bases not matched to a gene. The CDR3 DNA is TGTGCCAGCAGCTTGGTTAGCGGGGACCACACCGGGGAGCTGTTTTTT. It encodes CASSLVSGDHTGELFF.

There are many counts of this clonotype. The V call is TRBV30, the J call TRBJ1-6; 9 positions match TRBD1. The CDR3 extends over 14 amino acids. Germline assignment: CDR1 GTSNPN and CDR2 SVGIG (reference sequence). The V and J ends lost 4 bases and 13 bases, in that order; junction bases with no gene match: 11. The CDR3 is CAWIQPGQGVPLHF. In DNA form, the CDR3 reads TGTGCCTGGATTCAACCGGGACAGGGTGTGCCCCTCCACTTT.

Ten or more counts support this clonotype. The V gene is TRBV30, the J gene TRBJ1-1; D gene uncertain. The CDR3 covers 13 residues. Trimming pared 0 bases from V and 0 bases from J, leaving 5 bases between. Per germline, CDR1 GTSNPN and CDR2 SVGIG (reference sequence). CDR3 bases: TGTGCCTGGAGTGTACAAGTGAACACTGAAGCTTTCTTT. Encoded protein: CAWSVQVNTEAFF.

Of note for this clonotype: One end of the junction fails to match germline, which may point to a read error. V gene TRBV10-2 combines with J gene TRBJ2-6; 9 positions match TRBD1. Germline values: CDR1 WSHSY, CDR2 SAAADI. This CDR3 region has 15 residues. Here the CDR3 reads CASSTQGAGGNVLAF. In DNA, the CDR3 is TGCGCCAGCAGTACACAGGGGGCTGGGGGCAACGTCCTGGCTTTC.

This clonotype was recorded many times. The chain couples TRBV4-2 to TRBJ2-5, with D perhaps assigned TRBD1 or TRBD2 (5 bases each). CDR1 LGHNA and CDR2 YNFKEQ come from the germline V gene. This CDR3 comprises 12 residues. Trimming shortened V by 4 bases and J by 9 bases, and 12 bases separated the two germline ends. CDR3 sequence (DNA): TGTGCCAGCAGCCGAGCCGGGGCGGCCCAGTACTTC. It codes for CASSRAGAAQYF.

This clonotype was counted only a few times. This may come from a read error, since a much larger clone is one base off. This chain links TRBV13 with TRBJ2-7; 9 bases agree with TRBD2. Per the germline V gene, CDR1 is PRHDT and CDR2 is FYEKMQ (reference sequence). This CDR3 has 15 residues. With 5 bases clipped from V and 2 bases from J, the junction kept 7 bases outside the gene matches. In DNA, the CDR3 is TGTGCCAGCAGCCTCCGACTAGCGGTTCCCTACGAGCAGTACTTC. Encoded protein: CASSLRLAVPYEQYF.

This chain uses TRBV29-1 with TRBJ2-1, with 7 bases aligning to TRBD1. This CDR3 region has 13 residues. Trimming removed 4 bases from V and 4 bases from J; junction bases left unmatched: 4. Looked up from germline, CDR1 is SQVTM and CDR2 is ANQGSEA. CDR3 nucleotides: TGCAGCGTTGTGGGACAGACATACAATGAGCAGTTCTTC. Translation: CSVVGQTYNEQFF.

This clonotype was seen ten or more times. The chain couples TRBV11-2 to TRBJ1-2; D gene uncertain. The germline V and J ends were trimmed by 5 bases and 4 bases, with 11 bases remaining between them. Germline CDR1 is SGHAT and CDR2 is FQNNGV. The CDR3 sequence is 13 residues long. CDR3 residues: CASSPEEAYGYTF. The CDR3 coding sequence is TGTGCCAGCAGCCCGGAGGAGGCCTATGGCTACACCTTC.

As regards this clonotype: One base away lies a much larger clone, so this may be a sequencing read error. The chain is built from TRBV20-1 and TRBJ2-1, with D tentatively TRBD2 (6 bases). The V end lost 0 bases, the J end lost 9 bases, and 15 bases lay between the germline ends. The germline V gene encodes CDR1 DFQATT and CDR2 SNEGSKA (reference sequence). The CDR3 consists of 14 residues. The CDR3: CSARDQRELTEQFF. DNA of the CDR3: TGCAGTGCTAGAGATCAACGGGAGTTAACTGAGCAGTTCTTC.

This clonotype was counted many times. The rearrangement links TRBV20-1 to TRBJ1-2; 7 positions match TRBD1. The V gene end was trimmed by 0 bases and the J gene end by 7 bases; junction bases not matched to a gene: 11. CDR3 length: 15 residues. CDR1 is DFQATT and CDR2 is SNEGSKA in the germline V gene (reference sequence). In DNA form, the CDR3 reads TGCAGTGCTAGAGATTCGGGACAGTGGCTCGGTGGCTACACCTTC. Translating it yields CSARDSGQWLGGYTF.

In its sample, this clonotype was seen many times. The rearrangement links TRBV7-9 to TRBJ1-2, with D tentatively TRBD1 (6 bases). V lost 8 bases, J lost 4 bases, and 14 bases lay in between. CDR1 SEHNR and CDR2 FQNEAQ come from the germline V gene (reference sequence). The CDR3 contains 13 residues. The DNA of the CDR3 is TGTGCCAGCGGGTACCCAGGGGTCTATGGCTACACCTTC. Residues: CASGYPGVYGYTF.

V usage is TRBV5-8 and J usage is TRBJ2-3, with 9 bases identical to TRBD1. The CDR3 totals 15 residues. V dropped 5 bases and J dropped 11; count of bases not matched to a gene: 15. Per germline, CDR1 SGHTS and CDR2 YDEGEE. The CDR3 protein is CASSHRGQSYDEQYF. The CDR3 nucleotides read TGTGCCAGCAGTCACAGGGGGCAATCCTACGATGAGCAGTATTTT.

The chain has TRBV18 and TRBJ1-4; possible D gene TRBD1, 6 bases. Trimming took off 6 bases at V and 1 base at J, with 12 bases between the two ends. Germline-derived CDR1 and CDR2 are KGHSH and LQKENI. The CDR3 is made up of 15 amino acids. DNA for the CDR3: TGTGCCAGCTCTCCCGACAGGAGAACTAATGAAAAACTGTTTTTT. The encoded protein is CASSPDRRTNEKLFF. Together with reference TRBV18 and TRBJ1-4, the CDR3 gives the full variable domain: NAGVMQNPRHLVRRRGQEARLRCSPMKGHSHVYWYRQLPEEGLKFMVYLQKENIIDESGMPKERFSAEFPKEGPSILRIQQVVRGDSAAYFCASSPDRRTNEKLFFGSGTQLSVL.

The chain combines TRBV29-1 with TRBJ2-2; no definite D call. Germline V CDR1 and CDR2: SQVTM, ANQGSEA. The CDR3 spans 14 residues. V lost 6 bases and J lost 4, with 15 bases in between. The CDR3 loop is CSVRVAGPTGELFF. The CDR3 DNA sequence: TGCAGCGTCCGGGTGGCAGGACCCACCGGGGAGCTGTTTTTT.